The text below deals with one T cell receptor (beta chain). It has no known antigen specificity. Per-base quality was not reported, and no clone a single base away is much larger than it. The V and J ends are trimmed by 1 base and 4 bases, leaving 13 bases between them. CDR1 and CDR2, per the germline V gene, are SGHTA and FQGNSA. Including cysteine and phenylalanine, the CDR3 has 15 amino acids. The retained sequence is limited to the CDR3, 45 bases, with the frame set at the first base. The library was made by the immunoSEQ multiplex PCR assay. RNA was extracted from all samples and reverse transcribed into cDNA as template for TCR sequencing. First-strand cDNA was synthesized with SuperScript III using a 2:1 mix of oligo-dT and random hexamers. Amplification bias was assessed with a synthetic immune receptor repertoire, and residual bias was removed computationally. The paper's processing steps were these. Raw reads were preprocessed to remove errors, and CDR3 was defined by IMGT conventions from the conserved cysteine to phenylalanine. Clonality was computed as 1 minus the Shannon entropy, with the entropy normalized by log2 of the number of productive unique TCRs. CD4 or CD8 identity of scalp clones was inferred by cross-referencing scalp TCRbeta sequences with sorted blood CD4 and CD8 repertoires. As stored in TCRdb, this immuneACCESS dataset retains in-frame rearrangements with V and J assigned. A fraction of the clones does not appear; measured against another copy, unresolved V genes explain less than half of the discrepancy, and the remainder lacks a known reason. V and J calls and clone size are as listed in that table; D and trimming were resolved from the DNA. The sample table records approximately 210,000 clones; 64% of these occur just once. 4% to 4.5% of the sample is in the top ten clones.

These data originate in a study of CD8+ T cells in alopecia areata (dated by TCRdb to 2017 to 2018). For the study in its entirety: The treated patients, all with moderate-to-severe alopecia areata, were enrolled in an open-label pilot trial of oral tofacitinib given at 5 to 10 mg twice daily. Scalp clonality was compared across normal scalp (n=4), patchy alopecia areata scalp (n=8), and alopecia totalis/universalis scalp (n=8). TCRbeta CDR3 regions were amplified by immunoSEQ multiplex PCR using 35 Vbeta forward and 13 Jbeta reverse primers. RNA was extracted with the PAXgene miRNA kit for fixed scalp, the miRNeasy kit for PBMCs, and the RNeasy kit for mouse skin. Patients on tofacitinib were biopsied at baseline and after 4 and 24 weeks of treatment, and several of the patients also had a later scalp biopsy. Scalp tissue and sorted CD4+ and CD8+ peripheral blood T cells from patchy and totalis/universalis alopecia areata patients and from healthy controls were covered by human TCRbeta sequencing. The SALT score, which quantifies the percentage of affected scalp surface area, was used to measure disease severity in treated patients. Patients received tofacitinib for 6 to 18 months and were then followed off drug for 6 months to check for delayed response and recurrence. In both human patients and the C3H/HeJ mouse model, the study applied high-throughput TCRbeta sequencing to look at T cell clonal expansion in alopecia areata.

General study outcomes and caveats: Tofacitinib significantly decreased scalp clonality and the number of expanded CD8+ clones among the top 100 scalp clones. The treated cohort was small, with a single nonresponder, so links between baseline CD8+ expansion and response need larger studies. During tofacitinib treatment, many expanded lesional clones remained in scalp and blood, and this persistence may partly explain relapse after treatment is stopped. Resident alphabeta T cells in normal human skin are also sequenced, complicating scalp TCR repertoire analysis, unlike mouse skin dominated by gammadelta T cells. Lesional scalp, especially in alopecia totalis/universalis, showed higher clonality and more expanded CD8+ clones than normal scalp, suggesting antigenic drive. TCR sequences shared between patients were less clear than in mice, possibly partly because of HLA diversity in the patient population.

In light of the paper, this sample's time point label describes: around 29 days on oral tofacitinib. The treatment or condition label, as the study defines it: oral pan-JAK inhibitor, 5-10 mg twice daily. Lesional scalp punch biopsies and peripheral blood were collected from alopecia areata patients. PBMCs were separated by density centrifugation and stained for CD3, CD4 and CD8, after which CD4+ and CD8+ T cells were sorted on a FACSAria. The receptor was derived from a human donor with alopecia areata. Here the sequenced sample was CD4+ T cells sorted from blood, taken at week 4, from a patient treated with tofacitinib. The chain is assembled from TRBV7-2 and TRBJ1-2, with the D gene call left open. The bases read TGTGCCAGCAGCTTAGAGGGTCAGACAATCTATGGCTACACCTTC. This translates into CASSLEGQTIYGYTF.